This T cell receptor beta chain was observed in a study of T cell repertoires in cytomegalovirus infection. Germline V CDR1 and CDR2: SNHLY, FYNNEI. V dropped 6 bases and J dropped 8; count of bases not matched to a gene: 2. This CDR3 contains 12 residues. TCRdb independently ran MiXCR on the reads; one entry per CDR3 protein. The sample holds 200,000 to 250,000 distinct CDR3 sequences, more than 9% seen once. The chain joins TRBV2 to TRBJ2-5; 11 nucleotides line up with TRBD2. The receptor's source is a human donor in good health (CMV status not recorded). Some clones in this sample may be carry-over from other donors' samples. The sample was PBMCs. This CDR3 reads CASRTSGVTQYF. CDR3 bases: TGTGCCAGCAGGACTAGCGGGGTAACCCAGTACTTC.